The 28 T cell receptor beta chains reported below all come from one sample, sequenced in a study of tumor and adjacent non-tumor tissue in lung cancer. This sample's RNA came from whole unsorted tissue. TCRbeta libraries were built with three rounds of nested PCR, modified from ARM-PCR. Each CDR3 protein is one row after TCRdb ran MiXCR on the multiplex PCR reads. The table lists about 120,000 distinct CDR3 sequences, about 66% of them singletons, with roughly 13% in the top ten. The sequenced sample was lung tumor tissue. These receptors originate from a man aged 25-45 years with non-small cell lung cancer.

For this clonotype: Mismatch with germline at one junction end may stem from a read error. The chain carries TRBV4-1 and TRBJ2-1; D gene ambiguous. Looked up from germline, CDR1 is MGHRA and CDR2 is YSYEKL. The CDR3 covers 15 residues. The CDR3 loop is CASSQGIVRSGGQFF. Here the CDR3 DNA reads TGTGCCAGCAGCCAAGGAATCGTCAGGTCCGGTGGGCAGTTCTTC.

This clonotype occurred many times. The chain combines TRBV20-1 with TRBJ2-3, with TRBD2 matching 8 bases. The germline V gene has CDR1 DFQATT and CDR2 SNEGSKA (reference sequence). J lost 3 bases, V lost 5 bases, and 7 bases had no gene match. CDR3 length: 14 amino acids. As DNA, the CDR3 is TGCAGTGCTGAGGCGGGGGGAACGACAGATACGCAGTATTTT. Protein sequence: CSAEAGGTTDTQYF.

Details on this clonotype: A much larger clone lies a single base off, so this may be a read error. V usage is TRBV28 and J usage is TRBJ1-5; no clear D gene. Trimming cost V 5 bases and J 3 bases, with 8 bases left between them. The germline gives CDR1 MDHEN, CDR2 SYDVKM. CDR3 size: 13 residues. The CDR3 protein is CASSVPANQPQHF. The CDR3 DNA reads TGTGCCAGCAGTGTCCCGGCCAATCAGCCCCAGCATTTT.

Remarks on this clonotype: At one end the junction does not follow the germline gene, possibly because of a read error. The DNA of the CDR3 is TGCAGTGCTAGGGATTTGGGCAGATACAATGAGCGGTTCTTC. It encodes CSARDLGRYNERFF. The rearrangement links TRBV20-1 to TRBJ2-1; D gene unclear. The CDR3 is made up of 14 amino acids. The V gene's germline CDR1 is DFQATT and CDR2 SNEGSKA (reference sequence).

This clonotype was observed at least ten times. This chain links TRBV4-3 with TRBJ2-3, with D perhaps matching TRBD1 (5 bases). This CDR3 comprises 17 residues. The V end was cut by 0 bases, the J end by 0 bases, with 13 bases between. Germline lookup yields CDR1 LGHNA and CDR2 YSLEER. Here the CDR3 DNA reads TGCGCCAGCAGCCAAGACTGGGGCCAGGGAAGCACAGATACGCAGTATTTT. Its protein product is CASSQDWGQGSTDTQYF.

Comment on this clonotype: The CDR3 carries no conserved terminal phenylalanine or tryptophan, so it likely arises from a read error. The V call is TRBV20-1, the J call TRBJ2-1; D is possibly TRBD1 or TRBD2 (5 bases each). The germline V gene has CDR1 DFQATT and CDR2 SNEGSKA (reference sequence). V shed 2 bases and J shed 4 bases, with 12 bases lying between them. The CDR3 spans 14 residues. This CDR3 reads CSARYGTSYNEQFS. For the CDR3, the DNA is TGCAGTGCTAGATACGGGACCTCATACAATGAGCAGTTCTCC.

This clonotype was seen only once. This may stem from a read error, because a much larger clone lies one nucleotide away. The V call is TRBV6-1, the J call TRBJ2-5; no firm D call. From germline, CDR1 is MNHNS and CDR2 SASEGT. The CDR3 length is 18 residues. In DNA form, the CDR3 reads TGTGTCAGCAGTGAAGCAATCGCACTGTCGACGGTAGAAGAGACCCAGTACTTC. Translated, it gives CVSSEAIALSTVEETQYF.

This chain uses TRBV11-2 with TRBJ2-7; possibly TRBD1 for D (5 bases). V was trimmed by 8 bases and J by 10 bases, leaving 18 bases between them. Per germline, CDR1 SGHAT and CDR2 FQNNGV. This CDR3 spans 12 amino acids. Here the CDR3 reads CASGRGTDGQYF. The CDR3 DNA follows: TGTGCCAGCGGAAGGGGAACGGACGGACAGTACTTC.

A remark on this clonotype: This may be a read error, as it is one base from a much larger clone. The chain is built from TRBV5-4 and TRBJ2-4; the D gene could be TRBD1 or TRBD2 (6 bases each). The CDR3 sequence is 13 residues long. Germline assignment: CDR1 SGHNT and CDR2 YYREEE (reference sequence). Trimming removed 5 bases from V and 9 bases from J, with 15 bases in between. The CDR3 protein is CASSTGGQGIQYF. The CDR3 DNA reads TGTGCCAGCAGTACCGGGGGCCAGGGCATTCAGTACTTC.

This chain joins TRBV12-3 or TRBV12-4 and TRBJ2-1; D perhaps matches TRBD2 (6 bases). This CDR3 has 13 residues. Trimming took off 9 bases at V and 7 bases at J, with 16 bases between the two ends. CDR3 in amino acids: CASSYGGENEQFF. DNA for the CDR3: TGTGCCAGTAGCTACGGCGGGGAGAATGAGCAGTTCTTC.

The chain employs TRBV11-1 and TRBJ2-4; weak D call: TRBD1 (5 bases). V was clipped by 7 bases and J by 16 bases, with 32 bases between them. Germline V CDR1 and CDR2: SGHAT, FQDESV (reference sequence). This CDR3 comprises 16 residues. The DNA for the CDR3 is TGTGCCAGCACCCACTCTGGCAGGGCGACCAAAAACATTGACTACTTC. Its translation is CASTHSGRATKNIDYF. The entire variable domain, with the rest obtained from reference TRBV11-1 and TRBJ2-4, is as follows: EAEVAQSPRYKITEKSQAVAFWCDPISGHATLYWYRQILGQGPELLVQFQDESVVDDSQLPKDRFSAERLKGVDSTLKIQPAELGDSAMYLCASTHSGRATKNIDYFGAGTRLSVL.

V is TRBV11-2 and J is TRBJ2-7, with 12 nucleotides matching TRBD1. Germline CDR1 is SGHAT and CDR2 is FQNNGV. This CDR3 contains 17 residues. Germline trimming cut 3 bases from V and 5 bases from J; bases unmatched to any gene: 11. The CDR3 DNA reads as TGTGCCAGCAGCTTCCTCAAGGGACAGGGGGCAATACACGAGCAGTACTTC. Protein sequence: CASSFLKGQGAIHEQYF.

Worth noting for this clonotype: Given a much more abundant clone one base away, this may be a read error. The V and J genes are TRBV20-1 and TRBJ1-6; TRBD1 agrees at 7 bases. Per the germline V gene, CDR1 is DFQATT and CDR2 is SNEGSKA (reference sequence). The CDR3 runs to 13 residues. CDR3 amino acids: CNAREQGGEALHF. The CDR3 nucleotides are TGCAATGCTAGAGAGCAGGGGGGGGAAGCCCTCCACTTT.

Notes on this clonotype: A read error may account for a junction end that differs from germline. The chain joins TRBV12-3 or TRBV12-4 to TRBJ2-1, with D possibly TRBD2 on 6 matching bases. The CDR3 consists of 12 residues. CDR3 DNA sequence: TGTGACACCAGAAAACTAGCCGGGGAGCTGTTCTTC. The encoded protein is CDTRKLAGELFF.

Concerning this clonotype: Its ends do not fully match the called genes, so a read error is possible. The CDR3 nucleotides are TGCGCTAGCAGATTTCGACTAGCGCTCATCAATGAGCAGTTCTTC. Encoded protein: CASRFRLALINEQFF. V and J are TRBV5-1 and TRBJ2-1; 8 nucleotides agree with TRBD2. Per the germline V gene, CDR1 is SGHRS and CDR2 is YFSETQ. The CDR3 extends over 15 amino acids.

A remark on this clonotype: The conserved closing phenylalanine or tryptophan is absent in this CDR3, likely reflecting a read error. The chain couples TRBV11-2 to TRBJ2-5; possible D gene TRBD1, 6 bases. Trimming stripped 5 bases from V and 5 bases from J, with 18 bases between. This CDR3 has 15 amino acids. Germline assignment: CDR1 SGHAT and CDR2 FQNNGV. This chain's CDR3 is CASSRRTDLGETQYL. In DNA, the CDR3 is TGTGCCAGCAGCCGGAGGACAGATCTCGGGGAGACCCAGTACCTC.

Concerning this clonotype: This may come from a read error, since a much larger clone is one base off. The chain uses TRBV7-8 and TRBJ1-3, with TRBD1 matching over 7 bases. There are 16 residues in the CDR3. The germline V gene has CDR1 SGHVS and CDR2 FQNEAQ. Here the CDR3 DNA reads TGTACCAGCAGCTTACAGGGGAACCCCTCTGGAAACACCATATATTTT. Translation: CTSSLQGNPSGNTIYF.

A word on this clonotype: This may arise from a read error, as a much more abundant clone is one base away. The chain joins TRBV12-3 or TRBV12-4 to TRBJ2-5; TRBD1 matches at 7 bases. The CDR3 spans 13 residues. DNA for the CDR3: TGTGCCAGCAGACAGGGGACCCAAGAGACCAAGTACTTC. This encodes CASRQGTQETKYF.

A word on this clonotype: The conserved closing phenylalanine or tryptophan is absent in this CDR3, likely reflecting a read error. The CDR3 DNA sequence: TGTGCCAGTCGACAGACAGCCCCCAATGAGCAGTTCATC. Translation: CASRQTAPNEQFI. The V call is TRBV11-1, the J call TRBJ2-1; D is perhaps TRBD1 (5 bases). This CDR3 is 13 amino acids long. Trimming stripped 9 bases from V and 6 bases from J, with 15 bases between. Germline CDR1 and CDR2: SGHAT and FQDESV (reference sequence).

This clonotype was counted ten times or more. Its ends do not fully match the called genes, so a read error is possible. This sequence joins TRBV5-5 and TRBJ2-1, with D perhaps matching TRBD2 (5 bases). Germline V lookup: CDR1 SGHKS, CDR2 YYEKEE (reference sequence). This CDR3 has 16 residues. The CDR3 DNA is TGTGCCAGCAGCTTGGCGGCTAGCTTAGCAATAAATGAACAGTTCTTC. Its translation: CASSLAASLAINEQFF.

About this clonotype: The junction departs from the called germline gene at one end, perhaps through a read error. This chain joins TRBV11-2 and TRBJ2-1; no clear D gene. CDR3 length equals 15 residues. Germline V gives CDR1 SGHAT, CDR2 FQNNGV. The CDR3 here is CVSSFIAGRNNEQFF. CDR3 DNA sequence: TGTGTCAGCAGCTTTATTGCTGGAAGGAATAATGAGCAGTTCTTC.

This rearrangement joins TRBV4-1 to TRBJ2-7; TRBD1 might be the D (6 bases). The CDR3 length is 16 residues. Looked up from germline, CDR1 is MGHRA and CDR2 is YSYEKL. The CDR3 is CVGNQDETGQTYEQYF. DNA of the CDR3: TGCGTCGGCAACCAAGACGAGACAGGACAGACCTACGAGCAGTACTTC.

The CDR3 loop reads CASSLRQDNQPQHF. In nucleotides, the CDR3 is TGTGCCAGCAGTTTACGACAGGACAATCAGCCCCAGCATTTT. The chain uses TRBV12-3 or TRBV12-4 and TRBJ1-5; a weak D match, TRBD1 (6 bases). This CDR3 spans 14 amino acids. With 2 bases removed from V and 3 bases from J, the gap between germline ends came to 8 bases.

V and J are TRBV7-3 and TRBJ1-2; D uncertain. Germline V gene lookup returns CDR1 SGHTA and CDR2 FQGTGA. Deletions cut 2 bases from V and 8 bases from J, with 12 bases between. CDR3 size: 13 residues. This chain's CDR3 is CASSLSSGVGYTF. Written as DNA, the CDR3 is TGTGCCAGCAGCTTATCCTCAGGCGTGGGCTACACCTTC.

A few counts support this clonotype. The germline gene is not matched at one end of the junction; a read error may be the cause. The V gene is TRBV12-3 or TRBV12-4, the J gene TRBJ2-3; D remains ambiguous. There are 14 residues in the CDR3. The CDR3, as DNA: TGTGCCAACAGTTTAGTGGAACAAACAGATACGCAGTATTTT. Translating it yields CANSLVEQTDTQYF.

Worth noting for this clonotype: One junction end disagrees with the germline gene, perhaps due to a read error. The chain uses TRBV11-2 and TRBJ2-7; D is unclear. The CDR3 runs 17 residues. CDR1 and CDR2 from the germline V gene are SGHAT and FQNNGV. The CDR3 spells CAISKPQGPIDKGEQYF. Written as DNA, the CDR3 is TGTGCCATCAGCAAACCCCAAGGACCAATCGATAAGGGCGAGCAGTACTTC.

This sequence joins TRBV5-5 and TRBJ2-3; a weak D match, TRBD2 (5 bases). The V gene's germline CDR1 is SGHKS and CDR2 YYEKEE (reference sequence). The CDR3 is 18 amino acids. Trimming stripped 7 bases from V and 15 bases from J, with 39 bases between. The DNA of the CDR3 is TGTGCCAGCTACAATTGGGAGCGCGCGCGGGTTAGCACAGATACACATTATTTT. Encoded protein: CASYNWERARVSTDTHYF.

Of note for this clonotype: Its ends do not fully match the called genes, so a read error is possible. The gene calls are TRBV7-3 and TRBJ2-2; the match to TRBD2 covers 12 bases. The germline V gene encodes CDR1 SGHTA and CDR2 FQGTGA. The CDR3 extends over 17 amino acids. The CDR3 loop is CASSPTRLAGVSGELFF. The CDR3 DNA reads TGCGCCAGCAGTCCTACGCGACTAGCGGGAGTTTCCGGGGAACTGTTCTTT. The full variable domain, its missing parts supplied by reference TRBV7-3 and TRBJ2-2, is GAGVSQTPSNKVTEKGKYVELRCDPISGHTALYWYRQSLGQGPEFLIYFQGTGAADDSGLPNDRFFAVRPEGSVSTLKIQRTERGDSAVYLCASSPTRLAGVSGELFFGEGSRLTVL.